This paragraph covers one T cell receptor beta chain sequence. This entry belongs to a study of shared clonotypes between healthy human individuals. Study details: A donor's plate count was three for CD4 naive and three for CD4 memory; CD8 naive had two and CD8 memory one.

The repertoire was sequenced with immunoSEQ multiplex PCR; TCRdb's copy has only in-frame clones and lacks some. The table lists over 700,000 clones, roughly 72% of them singletons, with 1.8% in the top ten. V gave up 1 base and J gave up 2 bases, with 9 bases separating them. The germline gives CDR1 SGHTA, CDR2 FQGNSA. The CDR3 consists of 15 residues. The source is a young woman in good health. The chain joins TRBV7-2 to TRBJ1-5, with D maybe TRBD1 (5 bases). The material sequenced was memory CD4+ T cells sorted from blood. Subset described: CD45RA-negative fraction. The CDR3 protein is CASSLGRAGNQPQHF. CDR3 nucleotides: TGTGCCAGCAGCTTAGGCAGGGCTGGCAATCAGCCCCAGCATTTT.